The clone carrying this TCR beta chain was seen repeatedly, ten times or more. The antigen is unknown. The data originate from a study of T cells in Graves' hyperthyroidism and ophthalmopathy. Turning to the study itself: At the time of initial diagnosis and before any treatment, peripheral blood was collected. Overall study findings and caveats: Researchers found most expanded thyroid clonotypes above 0.001 in blood as well.

Isolation of PBMCs was performed on about 10 ml fresh peripheral blood. Amplified TCR beta CDR3 regions came from RNA transcripts. Carried out on the TCR CDR3, a first-round RT-PCR used the HTBI primer set. TCRdb re-derived calls from the multiplex PCR reads in MiXCR, one entry per CDR3 protein. This table holds roughly 500,000 distinct CDR3 sequences, about 14% found once. The CDR3 has 14 amino acids. V was cut by 10 bases and J by 1 base, with 16 bases left in between. The J gene is TRBJ1-2, the V gene TRBV12-3 or TRBV12-4, with D possibly TRBD1 on 5 matching bases. Sequenced input: blood. The TCR sequence derives from a woman in her thirties with Graves' hyperthyroidism that later progressed to Graves' ophthalmopathy. CDR3 sequence: CAIGSGRINYGYTF. DNA of the CDR3: TGTGCCATAGGGTCAGGGAGGATTAACTATGGCTACACCTTC.